Described below is a single T cell receptor (beta chain) sequence and its context. The antigen remains undetermined. Among the patients, aged 18 to 65, hyperthyroidism was newly diagnosed and had lasted under 2 months. Clinicians diagnosed patients from clinical symptoms, serum thyroxine and TRAb, thyroid ultrasound and orbital computed tomography. PBMCs were obtained from under 13 ml fresh peripheral blood. The sample is drawn from a study of T cells in Graves' hyperthyroidism and ophthalmopathy. Study-level points and caveats: Most thyroid clonotypes expanded above 0.001 appeared in blood too.

There were TCR beta CDR3 regions amplified from RNA transcripts. HTBI primers were employed in a first-round RT-PCR of the TCR CDR3. Each CDR3 protein gets one entry after TCRdb re-called the multiplex PCR reads with MiXCR. The table includes about 720,000 distinct CDR3 sequences, around a sixth detected once. The CDR3 spans 15 residues. Looked up from germline, CDR1 is MNHEY and CDR2 is SMNVEV (reference sequence). V lost 8 bases and J lost 1, with 17 bases in between. This clonotype was obtained from a woman between 45 and 65 years old with Graves' hyperthyroidism that later progressed to Graves' ophthalmopathy. The sample was blood. The genes are TRBV27 and TRBJ1-1; tentatively, D is TRBD1 (5 bases). The CDR3 reads CASLHLGRTNTEAFF. DNA of the CDR3: TGTGCCAGCCTTCACCTGGGACGTACGAACACTGAAGCTTTCTTT.